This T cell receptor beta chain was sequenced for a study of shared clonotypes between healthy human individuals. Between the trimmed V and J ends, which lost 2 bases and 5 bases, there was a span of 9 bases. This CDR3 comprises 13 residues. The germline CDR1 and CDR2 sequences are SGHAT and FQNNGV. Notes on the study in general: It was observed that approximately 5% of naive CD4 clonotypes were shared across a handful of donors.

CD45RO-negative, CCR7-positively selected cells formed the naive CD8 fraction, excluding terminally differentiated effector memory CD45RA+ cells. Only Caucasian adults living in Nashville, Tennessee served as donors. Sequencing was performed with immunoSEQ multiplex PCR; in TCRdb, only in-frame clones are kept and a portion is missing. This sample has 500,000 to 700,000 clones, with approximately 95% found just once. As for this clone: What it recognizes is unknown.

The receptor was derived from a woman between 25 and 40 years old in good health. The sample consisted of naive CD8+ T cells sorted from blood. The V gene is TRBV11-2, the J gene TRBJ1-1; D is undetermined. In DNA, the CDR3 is TGTGCCAGCAGCTTACTCGGTGGAACTGAAGCTTTCTTT. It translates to CASSLLGGTEAFF.